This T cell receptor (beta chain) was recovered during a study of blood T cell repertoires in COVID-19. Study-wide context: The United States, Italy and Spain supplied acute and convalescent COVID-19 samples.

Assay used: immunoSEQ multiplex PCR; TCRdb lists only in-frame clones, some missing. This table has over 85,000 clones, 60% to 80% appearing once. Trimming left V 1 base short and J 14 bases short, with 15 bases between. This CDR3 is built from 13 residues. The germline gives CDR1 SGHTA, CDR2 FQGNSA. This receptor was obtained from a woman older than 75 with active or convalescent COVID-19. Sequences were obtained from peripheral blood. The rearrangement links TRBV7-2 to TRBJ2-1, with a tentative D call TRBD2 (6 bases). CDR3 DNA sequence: TGTGCCAGCAGCTTAGATACCCACGGGAGTGAGTTCTTC. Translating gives CASSLDTHGSEFF.